This TCR beta chain was found in a study of T cell responses to AZD1222 COVID-19 vaccine. Profiling relied on immunoSEQ multiplex PCR, and the TCRdb table lists in-frame clones only, not all of them. The data contain approximately 71,000 clones, around 83% of them singletons. Sequenced here: peripheral blood, sampled on day 0 of AZD1222 vaccination. The sequence derives from an adult in good health.

The CDR3 here is CASSPEPPYEQYF. CDR3 sequence (DNA): TGTGCCAGCAGTCCCGAGCCTCCCTACGAGCAGTACTTC. V is TRBV12-3 or TRBV12-4 and J is TRBJ2-7; D gene uncertain. The CDR3 covers 13 residues. Trimming stripped 5 bases from V and 2 bases from J, with 10 bases between.